Each of the 9 T cell receptor beta chains below was sequenced from the same sample in a study of follicular helper T cells after annual influenza vaccination. The time point here: 2015-2016 season, 7 days after influenza vaccination. TCRdb keeps only in-frame clones here, not all; method: immunoSEQ multiplex PCR. The table has about 10,000 clones, around 80% seen once. The specimen comprised CXCR5+ CD38- circulating T follicular helper cells from blood, sampled 7 days after influenza vaccination. Regarding subset: circulating Tfh, non-naive CD4+CXCR5+PD-1+ (ICOS+CD38+ or ICOS-CD38-). The receptors shown here come from an adult who received the influenza vaccine.

This rearrangement joins TRBV4-3 to TRBJ1-2; 9 bases are a match to TRBD1. Unmatched junction bases numbered 8, after V lost 0 bases and J lost 6 bases. Germline CDR1 and CDR2: LGHNA and YSLEER. The CDR3 is 16 amino acids. CDR3 sequence (DNA): TGCGCCAGCAGCCAAGATATTGGGAGACAGGGGGATGGCTACACCTTC. Residues: CASSQDIGRQGDGYTF.

V is TRBV7-2 and J is TRBJ1-2; D gene uncertain. V lost 5 bases to trimming and J lost 4 bases, with 14 bases between them. The CDR3 covers 14 residues. Germline V CDR1 and CDR2: SGHTA, FQGNSA. The CDR3, as DNA: TGTGCCAGCAGCGAGAGCGAGGGCCTCTATGGCTACACCTTC. As protein: CASSESEGLYGYTF.

The chain has TRBV7-2 and TRBJ1-1; no clear D gene. V lost 5 bases and J lost 2, with 12 bases in between. The CDR3 contains 14 residues. The V gene's germline CDR1 is SGHTA and CDR2 FQGNSA. CDR3 amino acids: CASSPDVENTEAFF. In DNA, the CDR3 is TGTGCCAGCAGCCCGGACGTAGAAAACACTGAAGCTTTCTTT.

The rearrangement links TRBV28 to TRBJ1-3, with a possible D match to TRBD1 (5 bases). Trimming took 4 bases from V and 0 from J, leaving 10 bases between them. There are 15 residues in the CDR3. Germline V CDR1 and CDR2: MDHEN, SYDVKM. CDR3: CASSWDGSSGNTIYF. The CDR3, as DNA: TGTGCCAGCAGTTGGGACGGGAGCTCTGGAAACACCATATATTTT.

The CDR3: CASRNRGDRGPDTQYF. CDR3 nucleotides: TGTGCCAGTAGGAACCGGGGGGACAGGGGGCCGGATACGCAGTATTTT. The chain recombines TRBV19 with TRBJ2-3, with TRBD1 matching 12 bases. V trimming: 6 bases; J trimming: 6 bases; junction bases outside the gene matches: 10. CDR3 length: 16 residues. Looked up from germline, CDR1 is LNHDA and CDR2 is SQIVND (reference sequence).

The rearrangement joins TRBV5-1 to TRBJ1-2; 11 nucleotides align to TRBD1. The CDR3 loop spans 14 amino acids. The V segment lost 4 bases and the J segment 4 bases; nucleotides outside the gene matches: 3. CDR1 SGHRS and CDR2 YFSETQ come from the germline V gene. The CDR3 sequence: CASSLGTGGYGYTF. Written as DNA, the CDR3 is TGCGCCAGCAGCCTCGGGACAGGGGGCTATGGCTACACCTTC.

This rearrangement joins TRBV5-1 to TRBJ2-2; D is ambiguous. CDR3 length: 15 amino acids. With 2 bases removed from V and 7 bases from J, the gap between germline ends came to 15 bases. The germline CDR1 and CDR2 sequences are SGHRS and YFSETQ. DNA for the CDR3: TGCGCCAGCAGCTTAGGGCCTTCCCAAGACGGGGAGCTGTTTTTT. Its translation is CASSLGPSQDGELFF.

The chain links TRBV9 to TRBJ1-1; no clear D gene. Between the trimmed V and J ends, which lost 4 bases and 4 bases, there was a span of 11 bases. CDR3 length: 13 residues. CDR1 SGDLS and CDR2 YYNGEE come from the germline V gene. The CDR3 coding sequence is TGTGCCAGCAGCTTCCAGGTCGGCACTGAAGCTTTCTTT. This encodes CASSFQVGTEAFF.

This clone was seen a few times. The rearrangement uses TRBV13 and TRBJ2-7, with TRBD1 as a possible D gene (5 bases). Trimming removed 3 bases at V and 5 bases at J, with 11 bases between. The V gene's germline CDR1 is PRHDT and CDR2 FYEKMQ (reference sequence). This CDR3 is built from 13 residues. The CDR3: CASSLLQANEQYF. Written as DNA, the CDR3 is TGTGCCAGCAGCTTGTTACAGGCGAACGAGCAGTACTTC.